Each of the 28 T cell receptor beta chains below was sequenced from the same sample in a study of blood T cells in healthy people across ages. A second PCR of 7 to 11 cycles used a sample-barcoded 5' primer and a J-beta primer mix. MiXCR, run by TCRdb on the 5' RACE reads, gives a single entry per CDR3 protein. The sample yields about 650,000 distinct CDR3 sequences, roughly half seen once. What was sequenced was blood. These receptor sequences come from a woman aged 80 or older in good health.

The chain employs TRBV7-9 and TRBJ2-1, with TRBD2 matching over 11 bases. Trimming cost V 1 base and J 7 bases; bases outside gene matches: 9. Per germline, CDR1 SEHNR and CDR2 FQNEAQ (reference sequence). This CDR3 has 17 amino acids. CDR3 bases: TGTGCCAGCAGCTTAGGTGGTCTAGCGGGAGGCCCAAATGAGCAGTTCTTC. Amino acid sequence: CASSLGGLAGGPNEQFF.

Many counts were recorded for this clonotype. The genes are TRBV27 and TRBJ2-7; D might be TRBD2 (5 bases). The CDR3 length is 13 residues. Germline lookup yields CDR1 MNHEY and CDR2 SMNVEV (reference sequence). V lost 2 bases and J lost 7, with 12 bases in between. The CDR3 nucleotides read TGTGCCAGCAGTTTAGAAGGTTCGGGGGAGCAGTACTTC. Translated: CASSLEGSGEQYF.

About this clonotype: This sequence may be a read error, since a much larger clone differs from it by one base. The chain links TRBV24-1 to TRBJ2-5; 13 nucleotides agree with TRBD2. The CDR3 has 20 residues. The germline gives CDR1 KGHDR, CDR2 SFDVKD. CDR3 sequence reads: CATSDKTSGRAAFTQDTQYF. DNA of the CDR3: TGTGCCACCAGTGATAAAACTAGCGGGAGGGCCGCTTTTACGCAAGATACCCAGTACTTC.

This clonotype was counted ten times or more. The chain recombines TRBV20-1 with TRBJ1-5; D is unclear. Per germline, CDR1 DFQATT and CDR2 SNEGSKA (reference sequence). Between the trimmed V and J ends, which lost 1 base and 0 bases, there was a span of 4 bases. This CDR3 comprises 13 residues. As DNA, the CDR3 is TGCAGTGCTAGAGGGCGTAGCAATCAGCCCCAGCATTTT. Residues: CSARGRSNQPQHF.

This clonotype was counted at least ten times. V is TRBV12-3 or TRBV12-4 and J is TRBJ2-7; 10 bases line up with TRBD1. The V segment lost 6 bases and the J segment 5 bases; nucleotides outside the gene matches: 7. This CDR3 has 14 amino acids. The CDR3 region has the DNA TGTGCCAGCAGCTATCGAGGGACAGGGGACGAGCAGTACTTC. Translating gives CASSYRGTGDEQYF.

The chain employs TRBV10-3 and TRBJ2-7; 13 bases map to TRBD2. Germline CDR1 ENHRY, CDR2 SYGVKD. V lost 3 bases, J lost 4 bases, and 12 bases stayed unmatched. CDR3 length equals 18 residues. The CDR3 here is CAISDRTSGGPKAYEQYF. The CDR3 DNA sequence: TGTGCCATCAGTGACCGGACTAGCGGGGGCCCTAAGGCTTACGAGCAGTACTTC.

V and J are TRBV7-6 and TRBJ1-1; D may be TRBD1 (6 bases). CDR1 is SGHVS and CDR2 is FNYEAQ in the germline V gene. The CDR3 has 14 amino acids. Trimming left V 5 bases short and J 5 bases short, with 15 bases between. Here the CDR3 DNA reads TGTGCCAGCAGCCGAAGGGGGGGGAGGACTGAAGCTTTCTTT. This gives the protein CASSRRGGRTEAFF. Full variable domain (missing parts from reference TRBV7-6 and TRBJ1-1): GAGVSQSPRYKVTKRGQDVALRCDPISGHVSLYWYRQALGQGPEFLTYFNYEAQQDKSGLPNDRFSAERPEGSISTLTIQRTEQRDSAMYRCASSRRGGRTEAFFGQGTRLTVV.

The chain links TRBV29-1 to TRBJ2-5, with TRBD2 matching over 15 bases. Unmatched junction bases numbered 5, after V lost 5 bases and J lost 4 bases. Germline loops: CDR1 SQVTM, CDR2 ANQGSEA. CDR3 length: 15 amino acids. The CDR3 sequence: CSVSRTSGRVETQYF. The CDR3 region has the DNA TGCAGCGTTTCCCGGACTAGCGGGAGGGTAGAGACCCAGTACTTC.

This chain links TRBV4-1 with TRBJ2-1; D unresolved. The germline gives CDR1 MGHRA, CDR2 YSYEKL. This CDR3 is 15 amino acids long. Deletions cut 1 base from V and 4 bases from J, with 11 bases between. The CDR3 DNA reads as TGCGCCAGCAGCCAAGCATCTGGTGATTACAATGAGCAGTTCTTC. Its translation: CASSQASGDYNEQFF.

The chain combines TRBV6-6 with TRBJ2-3; unclear D gene. In germline, CDR1 is MNHNY, CDR2 SVGAGI (reference sequence). The CDR3 contains 15 residues. Trimming took 2 bases from V and 1 from J, leaving 10 bases between them. CDR3 sequence: CASSYRRPRTDTQYF. The CDR3 DNA follows: TGTGCCAGCAGTTACCGAAGGCCGCGCACAGATACGCAGTATTTT.

This rearrangement joins TRBV5-1 to TRBJ2-5; the match to TRBD2 covers 11 bases. Unmatched junction bases numbered 4, after V lost 2 bases and J lost 1 base. CDR3 length: 16 residues. Germline CDR1 SGHRS, CDR2 YFSETQ. CDR3 loop: CASSLLAGELQETQYF. CDR3 bases: TGCGCCAGCAGCTTACTAGCGGGAGAACTCCAAGAGACCCAGTACTTC. Variable domain in full (rest from reference TRBV5-1 and TRBJ2-5): KAGVTQTPRYLIKTRGQQVTLSCSPISGHRSVSWYQQTPGQGLQFLFEYFSETQRNKGNFPGRFSGRQFSNSRSEMNVSTLELGDSALYLCASSLLAGELQETQYFGPGTRLLVL.

In regard to this clonotype: The junction departs from the called germline gene at one end, perhaps through a read error. CDR3 sequence (DNA): TGCAGCCATAGGGGGGCCCGGTGGGATGAGCAGTTCTTT. Amino acids: CSHRGARWDEQFF. The chain couples TRBV29-1 to TRBJ2-1; D possibly uses TRBD1 or TRBD2 (6 bases each). The germline V gene has CDR1 SQVTM and CDR2 ANQGSEA. This CDR3 is built from 13 residues.

This clonotype appeared a few times. The V gene is TRBV10-3, the J gene TRBJ2-1, with D possibly matching TRBD2 (6 bases). Near its end, the DNA agrees better with TRBJ2-7, so the J call may be wrong. The CDR3 totals 14 residues. Germline-derived CDR1 and CDR2 are ENHRY and SYGVKD. The CDR3 region is CATTRGLQYNEQYF. CDR3 DNA sequence: TGTGCCACTACTCGGGGACTGCAGTACAATGAGCAGTACTTC.

This clonotype was seen ten or more times. The rearrangement uses TRBV6-5 and TRBJ2-1; D is ambiguous. In germline, CDR1 is MNHEY, CDR2 SVGAGI. CDR3 size: 13 residues. Trimming took 5 bases from V and 7 from J, leaving 12 bases between them. The CDR3 nucleotides are TGTGCCAGCAGTGACCCGAATGGGAATGAGCAGTTCTTC. Protein: CASSDPNGNEQFF.

About this clonotype: One base away lies a much larger clone, so this may be a sequencing read error. The chain links TRBV7-2 to TRBJ2-5; 8 positions match TRBD2. Germline lookup yields CDR1 SGHTA and CDR2 FQGNSA. The CDR3 spans 15 residues. Here the CDR3 DNA reads TGTGCCGGCAGCTTACGTGGGACTAGGGAGGAGACCCAGTACTTC. It is translated as CAGSLRGTREETQYF.

Notes on this clonotype: Given a much more abundant clone one base away, this may be a read error. This chain links TRBV28 with TRBJ2-7; 7 nucleotides match TRBD1. Germline CDR1 is MDHEN and CDR2 is SYDVKM. This CDR3 has 15 amino acids. Here the CDR3 reads CASRLVGDSLYEQCF. The CDR3 nucleotides are TGTGCCAGCAGATTGGTGGGGGACAGCCTCTACGAGCAGTGCTTC.

This chain uses TRBV29-1 with TRBJ2-1, with unresolved D. The germline V gene has CDR1 SQVTM and CDR2 ANQGSEA. This CDR3 has 14 residues. The V end was cut by 2 bases, the J end by 5 bases, with 13 bases between. The CDR3 loop reads CSVERNRANNEQFF. In DNA form, the CDR3 reads TGCAGCGTTGAAAGGAATCGGGCGAACAATGAGCAGTTCTTC.

The rearrangement joins TRBV29-1 to TRBJ2-3; 8 bases line up with TRBD2. The J segment lost 0 bases and the V segment lost 7 bases, leaving 6 bases of the junction unmatched. Germline CDR1 reads SQVTM; CDR2 reads ANQGSEA. CDR3 length: 14 residues. CDR3 loop: CSAEIAGSTDTQYF. The CDR3 nucleotides read TGCAGCGCCGAAATAGCGGGGAGCACAGATACGCAGTATTTT.

This rearrangement joins TRBV29-1 to TRBJ2-1, with 8 bases that match TRBD2. The junction had 7 bases not matched to a gene; V was cut back by 4 bases and J by 2 bases. The germline V gene has CDR1 SQVTM and CDR2 ANQGSEA. The CDR3 has 15 residues. The CDR3 bases are TGCAGCGTTGGGGGGAGTAGCGGGGCCTACAATGAGCAGTTCTTC. It encodes CSVGGSSGAYNEQFF.

V gene TRBV4-2 combines with J gene TRBJ2-1; 12 bases are shared with TRBD2. CDR1 is LGHNA, CDR2 YNFKEQ, per germline. The CDR3 length is 17 residues. The trim removed 7 bases at V and 5 bases at J, leaving 12 bases unmatched. This CDR3 reads CASTLAGGPPGDNEQFF. CDR3 nucleotides: TGTGCCAGCACCCTAGCGGGAGGGCCCCCAGGGGACAATGAGCAGTTCTTC.

The sample holds a few counts of this clonotype. V is TRBV20-1 and J is TRBJ1-4; 7 bases align to TRBD1. Germline trimming cut 3 bases from V and 8 bases from J; bases unmatched to any gene: 9. Germline V gene data show CDR1 as DFQATT and CDR2 as SNEGSKA (reference sequence). CDR3 length: 14 amino acids. This CDR3 reads CSARDQGVGEKLFF. The CDR3 coding sequence is TGCAGTGCTAGGGATCAGGGGGTAGGAGAAAAACTGTTTTTT.

Only one count was recorded for this clonotype. The genes are TRBV15 and TRBJ2-3; the match to TRBD2 covers 7 bases. The germline CDR1 and CDR2 sequences are LNHNV and YYDKDF (reference sequence). The V gene end was trimmed by 0 bases and the J gene end by 4 bases; junction bases not matched to a gene: 13. The CDR3 consists of 18 residues. The CDR3 spells CATSRDPDSLGLADTQYF. CDR3 coding DNA: TGTGCCACCAGCAGAGACCCCGATTCCCTCGGACTAGCAGATACGCAGTATTTT.

Many counts were recorded for this clonotype. The CDR3 loop reads CASSRTGSGYTGGYNEQFF. The CDR3 region has the DNA TGCGCCAGCAGCAGGACAGGTTCGGGTTACACTGGGGGATACAATGAGCAGTTCTTC. The chain uses TRBV5-1 and TRBJ2-1, with 7 bases fitting TRBD1. V gave up 4 bases and J gave up 4 bases; unmatched junction bases: 20. In germline, CDR1 is SGHRS, CDR2 YFSETQ. The CDR3 covers 19 residues.

The chain joins TRBV12-3 or TRBV12-4 to TRBJ1-6; 7 bases map to TRBD1. The V segment lost 5 bases and the J segment 0 bases; nucleotides outside the gene matches: 7. The CDR3 consists of 17 residues. CDR3 sequence reads: CASSPRRGSSYNSPLHF. The CDR3 DNA is TGTGCCAGCAGTCCACGCAGGGGGTCCTCCTATAATTCACCCCTCCACTTT.

This clonotype appeared a few times. The genes are TRBV28 and TRBJ2-1, with D possibly being TRBD2 (6 bases). The germline V and J ends were trimmed by 4 bases and 5 bases, with 12 bases remaining between them. Germline V gene sequence: CDR1 MDHEN, CDR2 SYDVKM. This CDR3 is 14 amino acids long. The CDR3 sequence is CASSSAGGHNEQFF. CDR3 nucleotides: TGTGCCAGCAGTTCCGCCGGGGGTCACAATGAGCAGTTCTTC.

In its sample, this clonotype was seen many times. V gene TRBV7-2 combines with J gene TRBJ2-1; D uncertain. The germline V gene has CDR1 SGHTA and CDR2 FQGNSA. This CDR3 region has 15 residues. Trimming removed 2 bases at V and 2 bases at J, with 10 bases between. The CDR3 here is CASSLMAFAYNEQFF. CDR3 DNA: TGTGCCAGCAGCTTAATGGCATTCGCCTACAATGAGCAGTTCTTC.

V and J are TRBV7-8 and TRBJ2-7; perhaps D is TRBD1 or TRBD2 (6 bases each). CDR1 SGHVS and CDR2 FQNEAQ come from the germline V gene. The germline V and J ends were trimmed by 0 bases and 4 bases, with 13 bases remaining between them. The length of the CDR3 is 15 residues. Here the CDR3 reads CASSLAYGGGYEQYF. Here the CDR3 DNA reads TGTGCCAGCAGCTTAGCTTACGGGGGCGGTTACGAGCAGTACTTC.

The V and J genes are TRBV5-1 and TRBJ2-7; D is unresolved. The J call is doubtful: the DNA matches TRBJ2-5 better. Germline V gene lookup returns CDR1 SGHRS and CDR2 YFSETQ. This CDR3 contains 13 residues. This chain's CDR3 is CASSTDPPGTQYF. In nucleotides, the CDR3 is TGCGCCAGCAGCACGGACCCCCCGGGGACCCAGTACTTC.